The next 30 T cell receptor beta chains were all read from a single sample in a study of T cells after yellow fever vaccination (dated by TCRdb to between 2017 and 2020). Receptor libraries were prepared by 5' RACE. These reads were obtained on an Illumina HiSeq 2500. The raw public reads went through TCRdb reprocessing: fastp at Q25, MiXCR clone calling, in-frame beta chains kept. Rows are unified per CDR3 protein, each entry keeping the most common DNA and genes. This sample has around 340,000 distinct CDR3 sequences in its table, and over 8% of those were observed once. The top ten hold roughly 18% of the sample. Taken with the paper, the label for treatment or condition translates to: live attenuated yellow fever vaccine strain. Sequencing used PBMCs, obtained on the day of the first yellow fever vaccination. Receptors originate from a man younger than 30 who received the YFV17D yellow fever vaccine.

Details on this clonotype: Compared with germline, one end of the junction differs, possibly owing to a read error. V and J are TRBV2 and TRBJ2-1; TRBD2 agrees at 15 bases. The germline V gene encodes CDR1 SNHLY and CDR2 FYNNEI. There are 18 residues in the CDR3. The CDR3 reads CAISLSGGLAGGGNEQFF. In DNA form, the CDR3 reads TGTGCCATCAGTTTAAGTGGGGGACTAGCGGGGGGAGGCAATGAGCAGTTCTTC.

This clonotype was found many times. The rearrangement uses TRBV5-4 and TRBJ2-2, with 8 bases identical to TRBD1. CDR1 is SGHNT and CDR2 is YYREEE in the germline V gene (reference sequence). The CDR3 spans 15 residues. The V and J ends lost 3 bases and 1 base, in that order; junction bases with no gene match: 2. In DNA form, the CDR3 reads TGTGCCAGCAGCTCCGGGACAGGGAACACCGGGGAGCTGTTTTTT. Protein sequence: CASSSGTGNTGELFF. The full variable domain, completed using reference TRBV5-4 and TRBJ2-2, is ETGVTQSPTHLIKTRGQQVTLRCSSQSGHNTVSWYQQALGQGPQFIFQYYREEENGRGNFPPRFSGLQFPNYSSELNVNALELDDSALYLCASSSGTGNTGELFFGEGSRLTVL.

This chain connects TRBV29-1 to TRBJ1-1; 7 bases are shared with TRBD1. The germline gives CDR1 SQVTM, CDR2 ANQGSEA. The CDR3 runs to 13 residues. V was clipped by 3 bases and J by 4 bases; unmatched bases: 5. The CDR3 region is CSVEGRGTTEAFF. The CDR3 DNA is TGCAGCGTTGAGGGCAGGGGGACCACTGAAGCTTTCTTT. Complete variable domain (other parts from reference TRBV29-1 and TRBJ1-1): SAVISQKPSRDICQRGTSLTIQCQVDSQVTMMFWYRQQPGQSLTLIATANQGSEATYESGFVIDKFPISRPNLTFSTLTVSNMSPEDSSIYLCSVEGRGTTEAFFGQGTRLTVV.

This chain connects TRBV18 to TRBJ2-7; a possible D gene is TRBD1 (5 bases). V shed 3 bases and J shed 3 bases, with 12 bases lying between them. CDR1 is KGHSH, CDR2 LQKENI, per germline. CDR3 length: 14 amino acids. In nucleotides, the CDR3 is TGTGCCAGCTCACCCAGGGAAGACCACTACGAGCAGTACTTC. This codes for CASSPREDHYEQYF.

There are many counts of this clonotype. The chain joins TRBV20-1 to TRBJ2-1, with 8 bases matching TRBD1. The CDR3 spans 14 residues. J was trimmed by 4 bases and V by 3 bases; bases with no gene match: 5. Per germline, CDR1 DFQATT and CDR2 SNEGSKA (reference sequence). The CDR3 nucleotides read TGCAGTGCTAGTTACCGACAGGGGTACAATGAGCAGTTCTTC. Translating gives CSASYRQGYNEQFF.

This clonotype was counted a few times. This chain links TRBV7-2 with TRBJ2-7, with 7 bases identical to TRBD1. Trimming removed 5 bases from V and 4 bases from J; junction bases left unmatched: 5. The CDR3 has 13 residues. The germline gives CDR1 SGHTA, CDR2 FQGNSA. The CDR3 protein is CASSPWTGYEQYF. The CDR3, as DNA: TGTGCCAGCAGCCCCTGGACAGGTTACGAGCAGTACTTC.

This clonotype was detected a few times. This chain uses TRBV15 with TRBJ2-1; 12 bases map to TRBD2. The length of the CDR3 is 15 residues. Germline V gene sequence: CDR1 LNHNV, CDR2 YYDKDF (reference sequence). Trimming took 8 bases from V and 4 from J; bases not matched to a gene: 6. The DNA of the CDR3 is TGTGCCACCTTAGAGGGGACTAGCGGGTACAATGAGCAGTTCTTC. Translating it yields CATLEGTSGYNEQFF. The whole variable domain, remainder taken from reference TRBV15 and TRBJ2-1, is DAMVIQNPRYQVTQFGKPVTLSCSQTLNHNVMYWYQQKSSQAPKLLFHYYDKDFNNEADTPDNFQSRRPNTSFCFLDIRSPGLGDTAMYLCATLEGTSGYNEQFFGPGTRLTVL.

V and J are TRBV14 and TRBJ2-5; D unclear. Germline lookup yields CDR1 SGHDN and CDR2 FVKESK. This CDR3 comprises 14 residues. The ends were cut back, 1 base at V and 4 bases at J, with 10 bases in the middle. CDR3 nucleotide sequence: TGTGCCAGCAGCCAAGGGTGGACGGGAGAGACCCAGTACTTC. Residues: CASSQGWTGETQYF.

This clonotype was recorded a few times. CDR3 amino acids: CSVDLAGAHTGELFF. CDR3 coding DNA: TGCAGCGTTGACCTAGCGGGGGCCCACACCGGGGAGCTGTTTTTT. The chain joins TRBV29-1 to TRBJ2-2; 10 positions match TRBD2. The trim removed 3 bases at V and 3 bases at J, leaving 4 bases unmatched. The CDR3 covers 15 residues. The germline gives CDR1 SQVTM, CDR2 ANQGSEA.

This clonotype has more than one count but fewer than ten. The rearrangement uses TRBV21-1 and TRBJ2-3; the tabulated D call, TRBD1, remains unverified against the DNA. TRBV21-1 is a listed pseudogene. This CDR3 contains 13 residues. The CDR3 protein is CASTRGGSDTQYF. In nucleotides, the CDR3 is TGTGCCAGCACCCGTGGGGGGTCAGATACGCAGTATTTT.

This clonotype was counted ten times or more. This rearrangement joins TRBV5-6 to TRBJ1-1; D is perhaps TRBD1 (5 bases). V lost 4 bases, J lost 8 bases, and 12 bases lay in between. CDR1 is SGHDT, CDR2 YYEEEE, per germline. CDR3 length equals 12 residues. CDR3 sequence: CASSRGTFEAFF. For the CDR3, the DNA is TGTGCCAGCAGCCGGGGCACGTTCGAAGCTTTCTTT.

The V call is TRBV5-1, the J call TRBJ1-1, with 8 bases fitting TRBD1. The CDR3 consists of 16 residues. V was pared by 0 bases and J by 5 bases, with 9 bases of the junction left unmatched. Per germline, CDR1 SGHRS and CDR2 YFSETQ. CDR3 region: CASSLDAGGQGTEAFF. DNA for the CDR3: TGCGCCAGCAGCTTGGATGCAGGGGGCCAGGGGACTGAAGCTTTCTTT.

This clonotype was seen many times. The chain couples TRBV4-1 to TRBJ2-7, with D tentatively TRBD1 or TRBD2 (5 bases each). Germline-derived CDR1 and CDR2 are MGHRA and YSYEKL. Trimming removed 4 bases at V and 3 bases at J, with 13 bases between. This CDR3 is 14 amino acids long. Here the CDR3 reads CASSRSGTDYEQYF. Here the CDR3 DNA reads TGCGCCAGCAGCCGATCCGGGACCGACTACGAGCAGTACTTC.

This clonotype was counted a few times. CDR3 DNA: TGCGCCAGCACCTACCTCCAGGGGTCCGGGGCCAACGTCCTGACTTTC. As protein: CASTYLQGSGANVLTF. V is TRBV5-1 and J is TRBJ2-6, with D possibly matching TRBD1 (6 bases). Germline values: CDR1 SGHRS, CDR2 YFSETQ. The CDR3 is 16 amino acids. V lost 6 bases to trimming and J lost 4 bases, with 17 bases between them.

This clonotype appeared a few times. This chain uses TRBV20-1 with TRBJ2-7; no clear D gene. Germline CDR1 DFQATT, CDR2 SNEGSKA (reference sequence). Trimming cost V 2 bases and J 5 bases, with 10 bases left between them. This CDR3 comprises 12 residues. The CDR3 spells CSARSHANEQYF. The CDR3, as DNA: TGCAGTGCTAGATCCCACGCGAACGAGCAGTACTTC.

This clonotype was picked up a small number of times. This chain joins TRBV20-1 and TRBJ2-5; 10 bases align to TRBD2. CDR1 and CDR2 from the germline V gene are DFQATT and SNEGSKA (reference sequence). This CDR3 region has 18 residues. V gave up 1 base and J gave up 5 bases; unmatched junction bases: 16. CDR3 protein: CSARGLNLAGGQPETQYF. DNA of the CDR3: TGCAGTGCTAGAGGCCTCAATTTAGCGGGGGGCCAACCGGAGACCCAGTACTTC.

The CDR3 is CASSLRFGTYEQYF. The DNA for the CDR3 is TGTGCCAGCAGCCTACGCTTTGGGACCTACGAGCAGTACTTC. The rearrangement uses TRBV3-1 and TRBJ2-7; D uncertain. V was cut by 4 bases and J by 2 bases, with 12 bases left in between. The CDR3 sequence is 14 residues long. Germline V gene data show CDR1 as LGHDT and CDR2 as YNNKEL (reference sequence).

This chain joins TRBV6-1 and TRBJ2-3; tentative D call: TRBD1 (6 bases). The V end lost 8 bases, the J end lost 6 bases, and 18 bases lay between the germline ends. The length of the CDR3 is 14 residues. Germline CDR1 MNHNS, CDR2 SASEGT. CDR3: CASRKQGAPDTQYF. The CDR3 DNA reads TGTGCCAGCCGGAAACAGGGCGCGCCGGATACGCAGTATTTT.

Many counts were recorded for this clonotype. This chain connects TRBV5-1 to TRBJ2-3, with unresolved D. The germline CDR1 and CDR2 sequences are SGHRS and YFSETQ. The CDR3 runs to 14 residues. V lost 5 bases and J lost 3, with 13 bases in between. The CDR3, as DNA: TGCGCCAGCAGGACGCTCCTACTGACAGATACGCAGTATTTT. This translates into CASRTLLLTDTQYF.

This clonotype was detected many times. The chain combines TRBV6-5 with TRBJ1-4; TRBD1 agrees at 8 bases. The CDR3 runs 18 residues. Germline V gene lookup returns CDR1 MNHEY and CDR2 SVGAGI. V gave up 2 bases and J gave up 3 bases; unmatched junction bases: 11. CDR3: CASSYDPTGETANEKLFF. The CDR3 nucleotides are TGTGCCAGCAGTTACGACCCGACAGGGGAGACGGCTAATGAAAAACTGTTTTTT.

To note about this clonotype: A much bigger clone sits one base away, suggesting this may be a read error. The CDR3 is CASGKARVITEAFF. CDR3 nucleotide sequence: TGTGCCAGCGGGAAAGCCCGGGTGATCACTGAAGCTTTCTTT. The chain uses TRBV6-2 or TRBV6-3 and TRBJ1-1, with D uncertain. This CDR3 has 14 amino acids. Germline V gives CDR1 MNHEY, CDR2 SVGEGT. V was clipped by 8 bases and J by 4 bases, with 17 bases between them.

The V gene is TRBV9, the J gene TRBJ2-1; 12 bases agree with TRBD2. Germline CDR1 reads SGDLS; CDR2 reads YYNGEE. This CDR3 has 17 amino acids. The J segment lost 4 bases and the V segment lost 3 bases, leaving 8 bases of the junction unmatched. CDR3 in amino acids: CASSGGTSGPLYNEQFF. DNA of the CDR3: TGTGCCAGCAGCGGGGGGACTAGCGGGCCGTTGTACAATGAGCAGTTCTTC.

This clonotype has a count of ten or more. The genes are TRBV18 and TRBJ2-3, with D possibly being TRBD1 (6 bases). Germline V gene data show CDR1 as KGHSH and CDR2 as LQKENI. The CDR3 contains 14 residues. The V gene lost 4 bases and the J gene lost 4 bases, with 12 bases spanning the gap. The CDR3 DNA sequence: TGTGCCAGCTCACTCCAGGACAGTGCAGATACGCAGTATTTT. Amino acid sequence: CASSLQDSADTQYF.

The chain uses TRBV5-1 and TRBJ1-2; D remains ambiguous. The CDR3 has 12 residues. Trimming cost V 6 bases and J 4 bases, with 10 bases left between them. Germline V gives CDR1 SGHRS, CDR2 YFSETQ. The CDR3 sequence: CASNSTPYGYTF. Written as DNA, the CDR3 is TGCGCCAGCAACTCTACTCCCTATGGCTACACCTTC.

This clonotype has more than one count but fewer than ten. The chain has TRBV19 and TRBJ2-2; D possibly corresponds to TRBD1 (6 bases). CDR3 size: 15 residues. Trimming stripped 3 bases from V and 8 bases from J, with 16 bases between. Germline V gene lookup returns CDR1 LNHDA and CDR2 SQIVND (reference sequence). CDR3 nucleotide sequence: TGTGCCAGTAGTATTTCGGCAACAGGGACAGGGGAGCTGTTTTTT. This translates into CASSISATGTGELFF.

This chain uses TRBV15 with TRBJ2-5; the match to TRBD1 covers 8 bases. J was trimmed by 2 bases and V by 3 bases; bases with no gene match: 8. The CDR3 is made up of 16 amino acids. Germline CDR1 LNHNV, CDR2 YYDKDF (reference sequence). The CDR3 is CATSSDYRTGQETQYF. CDR3 DNA: TGTGCCACCAGCAGCGACTACAGGACAGGGCAAGAGACCCAGTACTTC.

The rearrangement joins TRBV20-1 to TRBJ1-2; weak D call: TRBD1 (5 bases). CDR3 length: 14 residues. Per germline, CDR1 DFQATT and CDR2 SNEGSKA (reference sequence). Trimming took 3 bases from V and 8 from J, leaving 19 bases between them. The CDR3 region is CSASQDNTFRGYTF. The CDR3 DNA reads TGCAGTGCTAGCCAGGACAACACGTTCCGCGGCTACACCTTC.

This clonotype was counted between two and nine times. The CDR3 DNA reads as TGTGCCAGTAAGCGGGGGGCAAGAGATACGCAGTATTTT. Its translation is CASKRGARDTQYF. The gene calls are TRBV27 and TRBJ2-3; 9 bases map to TRBD2. The CDR3 has 13 residues. The germline V gene has CDR1 MNHEY and CDR2 SMNVEV (reference sequence). V dropped 9 bases and J dropped 5; count of bases not matched to a gene: 6.

This clonotype was seen a few times. The chain is built from TRBV29-1 and TRBJ2-3; D perhaps matches TRBD1 (6 bases). This CDR3 region has 13 residues. Germline V lookup: CDR1 SQVTM, CDR2 ANQGSEA. Between the trimmed V and J ends, which lost 5 bases and 0 bases, there was a span of 9 bases. The CDR3 protein is CSVWTASTDTQYF. Written as DNA, the CDR3 is TGCAGCGTTTGGACAGCTAGCACAGATACGCAGTATTTT.

The sample holds a few counts of this clonotype. The rearrangement joins TRBV2 to TRBJ2-1; D ambiguous. Per the germline V gene, CDR1 is SNHLY and CDR2 is FYNNEI. This CDR3 spans 13 amino acids. The germline V and J ends were trimmed by 5 bases and 7 bases, with 12 bases remaining between them. For the CDR3, the DNA is TGTGCCAGCAGTATCAGACCCCGGAATGAGCAGTTCTTC. Encoded protein: CASSIRPRNEQFF.